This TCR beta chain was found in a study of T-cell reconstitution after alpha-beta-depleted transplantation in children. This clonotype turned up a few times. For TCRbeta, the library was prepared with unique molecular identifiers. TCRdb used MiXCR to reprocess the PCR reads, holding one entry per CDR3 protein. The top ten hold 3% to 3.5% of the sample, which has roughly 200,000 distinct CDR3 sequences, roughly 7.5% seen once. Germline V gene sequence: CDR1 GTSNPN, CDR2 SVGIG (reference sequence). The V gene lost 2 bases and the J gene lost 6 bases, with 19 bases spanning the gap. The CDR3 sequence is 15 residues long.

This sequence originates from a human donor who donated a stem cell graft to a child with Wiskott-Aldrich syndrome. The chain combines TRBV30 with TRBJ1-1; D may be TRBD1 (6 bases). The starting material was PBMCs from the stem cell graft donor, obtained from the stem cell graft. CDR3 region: CAWSRTNRVPAEAFF. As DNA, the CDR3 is TGTGCCTGGAGTCGGACCAACAGGGTCCCAGCTGAAGCTTTCTTT.